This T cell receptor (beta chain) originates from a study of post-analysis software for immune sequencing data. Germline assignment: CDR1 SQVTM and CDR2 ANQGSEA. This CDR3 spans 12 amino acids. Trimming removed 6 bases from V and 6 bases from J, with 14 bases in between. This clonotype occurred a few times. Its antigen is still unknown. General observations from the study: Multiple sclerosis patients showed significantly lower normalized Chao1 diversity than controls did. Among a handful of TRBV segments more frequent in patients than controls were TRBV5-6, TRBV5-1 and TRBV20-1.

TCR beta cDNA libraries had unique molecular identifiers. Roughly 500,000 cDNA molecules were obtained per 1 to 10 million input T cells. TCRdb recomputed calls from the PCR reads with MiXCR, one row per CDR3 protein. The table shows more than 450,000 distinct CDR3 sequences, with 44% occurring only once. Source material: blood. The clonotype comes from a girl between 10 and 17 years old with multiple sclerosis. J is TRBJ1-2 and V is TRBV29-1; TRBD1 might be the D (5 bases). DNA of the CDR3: TGCAGCGTGGCCTCAGGGCGGGATGGCTACACCTTC. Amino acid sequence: CSVASGRDGYTF.